A single sample is the source of the 4 T cell receptor beta chains below, sequenced in a study of T cell changes during pregnancy in multiple sclerosis. Libraries were prepared by immunoSEQ multiplex PCR; TCRdb keeps only in-frame clonotypes and omits some of them. The sample lists fewer than 30,000 clones, approximately 90% occurring once. The sample in question was CD8+ T cells from peripheral blood mononuclear cells, obtained before pregnancy. The source is a female donor with multiple sclerosis, enrolled in a pregnancy study.

This rearrangement joins TRBV5-5 to TRBJ2-7; 8 bases fit TRBD2. The CDR3 has 15 residues. J was trimmed by 2 bases and V by 3 bases; bases with no gene match: 7. The germline V gene has CDR1 SGHKS and CDR2 YYEKEE (reference sequence). The CDR3 is CASSSSPGLAYEQYF. CDR3 nucleotides: TGTGCCAGCAGCTCGTCCCCGGGACTAGCCTACGAGCAGTACTTC.

The gene calls are TRBV12-2 and TRBJ1-1; TRBD1 is taken as the D call from the table, unchecked against the DNA. TRBV12-2 is described as a pseudogene. The CDR3 extends over 19 amino acids. The CDR3 DNA is TGTGCAAGTCGCTTACCCCAGGGGACAGGGCCGGCAGAAAAGACTGAAGCTTTCTTT. As protein: CASRLPQGTGPAEKTEAFF.

The CDR3 sequence is CATQGPGQGSPLHF. The CDR3 nucleotides are TGTGCCACACAGGGGCCTGGACAGGGTTCACCCCTCCACTTT. This chain connects TRBV5-4 to TRBJ1-6; 8 nucleotides agree with TRBD1. The length of the CDR3 is 14 residues. CDR1 is SGHNT, CDR2 YYREEE, per germline (reference sequence). Trimming removed 9 bases from V and 9 bases from J; junction bases left unmatched: 11.

J is TRBJ2-5 and V is TRBV7-9; 9 bases agree with TRBD2. The tail of the sequence fits TRBJ2-7 better, so the J call may be wrong. Germline V gene data show CDR1 as SEHNR and CDR2 as FQNEAQ (reference sequence). The CDR3 runs 16 residues. The CDR3 loop is CASSSSSGGRVYEQYF. The CDR3 nucleotides read TGTGCCAGCAGCTCCAGTAGTGGCGGGAGGGTCTACGAGCAGTACTTC.